The 25 T cell receptor beta chains listed next were all sequenced from one sample in a study of regulatory T cells in long-lasting Graves disease. Time point defined: newly diagnosed GD, antithyroid drugs for less than 3 months. RNA from PBMCs was the source of the TCR library. Building the TCR beta libraries relied on iRepertoire HTBI primers, and CDR3 regions underwent Arm-PCR. TCRdb used MiXCR to reprocess the multiplex PCR reads, holding one entry per CDR3 protein. Of over 200,000 distinct CDR3 sequences listed, around 18% are singletons. Sample: peripheral blood mononuclear cells (PBMCs), taken at new diagnosis, from a patient treated with antithyroid drugs. The receptors here all came from a female donor with Graves disease.

The table lists this clonotype with many counts. The chain is built from TRBV19 and TRBJ1-1; D remains ambiguous. There are 11 residues in the CDR3. The ends were cut back, 2 bases at V and 8 bases at J, with 6 bases in the middle. Germline assignment: CDR1 LNHDA and CDR2 SQIVND (reference sequence). CDR3 amino acids: CASSIRVEAFF. In DNA, the CDR3 is TGTGCCAGTAGTATAAGGGTAGAAGCTTTCTTT.

This clonotype was seen at least ten times. This chain links TRBV30 with TRBJ2-7; 9 bases are a match to TRBD1. This CDR3 spans 12 amino acids. Losses at the gene ends were 3 bases for V and 4 bases for J; bases not matched to a gene: 1. Germline CDR1 GTSNPN, CDR2 SVGIG (reference sequence). The CDR3 coding sequence is TGTGCCTGGAGCGGGACAGGGTACGAGCAGTACTTC. Protein sequence: CAWSGTGYEQYF.

This clonotype was seen many times. The rearrangement links TRBV14 to TRBJ2-1, with 13 bases lining up with TRBD2. CDR3 length: 15 amino acids. Per the germline V gene, CDR1 is SGHDN and CDR2 is FVKESK. The V segment lost 3 bases and the J segment 7 bases; nucleotides outside the gene matches: 3. The CDR3 region has the DNA TGTGCCAGCAGCCACGGACTAGCGGGAGCGAATGAGCAGTTCTTC. Protein product: CASSHGLAGANEQFF.

This clonotype was detected many times. The CDR3 nucleotides are TGCAGTGCTACGGAGATCTCCTACGAGCAGTACTTC. It encodes CSATEISYEQYF. The rearrangement links TRBV20-1 to TRBJ2-7; D gene unclear. The length of the CDR3 is 12 residues. Trimming pared 4 bases from V and 0 bases from J, leaving 7 bases between. The germline V gene encodes CDR1 DFQATT and CDR2 SNEGSKA (reference sequence).

The gene calls are TRBV11-3 and TRBJ2-1; D gene unclear. The CDR3 loop spans 14 amino acids. Germline CDR1 is SGHNT and CDR2 is YENEEA. The germline V and J ends were trimmed by 7 bases and 5 bases, with 15 bases remaining between them. The CDR3 nucleotides read TGTGCCAGCACCTCCCGGAGCTGGGACAATGAGCAGTTCTTC. This sequence encodes CASTSRSWDNEQFF.

Here the CDR3 DNA reads TGTGCCAGCAGCTACCCCAGGACAGCCCATAATTCACCCCTCCACTTT. Translation: CASSYPRTAHNSPLHF. This rearrangement joins TRBV12-3 or TRBV12-4 to TRBJ1-6; tentative D call: TRBD1 (6 bases). The CDR3 covers 16 residues. Trimming removed 6 bases from V and 5 bases from J, with 17 bases in between.

This clonotype was counted many times. This sequence joins TRBV25-1 and TRBJ2-3, with a weak D call TRBD1 (6 bases). CDR3 length: 15 residues. CDR1 and CDR2 (germline): MGHDK, SYGVNS. Trimming shortened V by 6 bases and J by 0 bases, and 13 bases separated the two germline ends. The CDR3 nucleotides are TGTGCCAGCAGGGACCGACAGGCTAGCACAGATACGCAGTATTTT. Its translation is CASRDRQASTDTQYF.

A note on this clonotype: A much larger clone lies one base from this, so it may be a read error. The V gene is TRBV3-1, the J gene TRBJ1-1; D is perhaps TRBD1 (5 bases). Germline V CDR1 and CDR2: LGHDT, YNNKEL (reference sequence). The CDR3 consists of 13 residues. Between the trimmed V and J ends, which lost 1 base and 6 bases, there was a span of 9 bases. The CDR3 here is CASSQGGAAEAFF. DNA for the CDR3: TGTGCCAGCAGCCAAGGTGGGGCGGCTGAAGCTTTCTTT.

The chain is built from TRBV7-2 and TRBJ2-3; no firm D call. The germline CDR1 and CDR2 sequences are SGHTA and FQGNSA. The V end lost 0 bases, the J end lost 11 bases, and 15 bases lay between the germline ends. The CDR3 runs to 14 residues. The CDR3 protein is CASSLAGVKGGQYF. The CDR3 DNA reads as TGTGCCAGCAGCTTAGCAGGTGTGAAGGGTGGGCAGTATTTT.

This clonotype came up a few times. V and J are TRBV20-1 and TRBJ2-3, with TRBD2 as a possible D gene (6 bases). CDR1 is DFQATT and CDR2 is SNEGSKA in the germline V gene (reference sequence). Trimming shortened V by 4 bases and J by 2 bases, and 13 bases separated the two germline ends. CDR3 length: 14 residues. As DNA, the CDR3 is TGCAGTGCTAATGCAGCGGGTGTCACAGATACGCAGTATTTT. It encodes CSANAAGVTDTQYF.

The chain carries TRBV20-1 and TRBJ2-5; TRBD1 matches at 7 bases. This CDR3 has 14 amino acids. Germline CDR1 DFQATT, CDR2 SNEGSKA (reference sequence). The V segment lost 3 bases and the J segment 1 base; nucleotides outside the gene matches: 5. DNA for the CDR3: TGCAGTGCTAGGGGGACAGACCCCCAAGAGACCCAGTACTTC. Translation: CSARGTDPQETQYF.

This clonotype appeared many times. The V gene is TRBV3-1, the J gene TRBJ2-3, with TRBD1 identical over 8 bases. This CDR3 region has 15 residues. J was trimmed by 8 bases and V by 0 bases; bases with no gene match: 7. The germline V gene has CDR1 LGHDT and CDR2 YNNKEL (reference sequence). The CDR3 loop reads CASSQESRGPATQYF. The DNA for the CDR3 is TGTGCCAGCAGCCAAGAAAGCAGGGGGCCGGCTACGCAGTATTTT.

In its sample, this clonotype was seen many times. V gene TRBV10-3 combines with J gene TRBJ2-3, with D possibly TRBD1 on 6 matching bases. The germline gives CDR1 ENHRY, CDR2 SYGVKD. Trimming removed 8 bases from V and 4 bases from J, with 16 bases in between. The CDR3 totals 14 residues. The CDR3 DNA reads TGTGCCATCCATGGGGGCCCCGAGGCAGATACGCAGTATTTT. Encoded protein: CAIHGGPEADTQYF.

The chain links TRBV28 to TRBJ2-5; TRBD2 is a possible D gene (7 bases). Trimming took 3 bases from V and 3 from J, leaving 23 bases between them. This CDR3 contains 18 residues. Germline V gene sequence: CDR1 MDHEN, CDR2 SYDVKM. CDR3 amino acids: CASSFTEGGGTAKETQYF. CDR3 bases: TGTGCCAGCAGTTTTACGGAGGGCGGGGGCACTGCTAAAGAGACCCAGTACTTC.

This clonotype was detected ten times or more. J is TRBJ1-1 and V is TRBV2; D gene unclear. CDR3 size: 14 residues. Germline assignment: CDR1 SNHLY and CDR2 FYNNEI. V was shortened by 6 bases and J by 5 bases, with 16 bases between the two germline ends. CDR3 in amino acids: CASRPDSLGTEAFF. The CDR3 coding sequence is TGTGCCAGCAGACCGGATTCATTGGGTACTGAAGCTTTCTTT. Full variable domain (remainder filled in from reference TRBV2 and TRBJ1-1): EPEVTQTPSHQVTQMGQEVILRCVPISNHLYFYWYRQILGQKVEFLVSFYNNEISEKSEIFDDQFSVERPDGSNFTLKIRSTKLEDSAMYFCASRPDSLGTEAFFGQGTRLTVV.

This clonotype has at least ten counts. The chain is built from TRBV7-9 and TRBJ2-1; 8 bases are shared with TRBD1. The CDR3 spans 15 residues. V gave up 4 bases and J gave up 2 bases; unmatched junction bases: 4. CDR1 and CDR2 from the germline V gene are SEHNR and FQNEAQ (reference sequence). The CDR3: CASSSRQGPYNEQFF. CDR3 sequence (DNA): TGTGCCAGCAGCTCCCGACAGGGGCCCTACAATGAGCAGTTCTTC.

This clonotype has a handful of counts. The chain joins TRBV9 to TRBJ2-1; D might be TRBD2 (8 bases). Trimming took 3 bases from V and 5 from J, leaving 18 bases between them. Germline V gene sequence: CDR1 SGDLS, CDR2 YYNGEE. The CDR3 is 16 amino acids. The CDR3 region is CASSEGASGYHNEQFF. The DNA for the CDR3 is TGTGCCAGCAGCGAGGGGGCTAGCGGGTATCACAATGAGCAGTTCTTC.

This clonotype was seen once. This chain links TRBV5-1 with TRBJ2-1; 12 nucleotides match TRBD2. The CDR3 contains 18 residues. Looked up from germline, CDR1 is SGHRS and CDR2 is YFSETQ. Trimming removed 0 bases from V and 3 bases from J; junction bases left unmatched: 7. CDR3 DNA: TGCGCCAGCAGCTTGGGTACTAGCGGGAGGCGGCTCTACAATGAGCAGTTCTTC. Its translation: CASSLGTSGRRLYNEQFF. The full variable domain, in which reference TRBV5-1 and TRBJ2-1 provide the parts outside the CDR3, is KAGVTQTPRYLIKTRGQQVTLSCSPISGHRSVSWYQQTPGQGLQFLFEYFSETQRNKGNFPGRFSGRQFSNSRSEMNVSTLELGDSALYLCASSLGTSGRRLYNEQFFGPGTRLTVL.

V gene TRBV11-3 combines with J gene TRBJ2-1; 10 bases match TRBD2. The germline V gene encodes CDR1 SGHNT and CDR2 YENEEA. This CDR3 has 16 residues. Trimming removed 5 bases from V and 5 bases from J; junction bases left unmatched: 9. CDR3 protein: CASSPVSGRIDNEQFF. The CDR3 DNA sequence: TGTGCCAGCAGCCCCGTTAGCGGGAGGATAGACAATGAGCAGTTCTTC. The entire variable domain, with the rest obtained from reference TRBV11-3 and TRBJ2-1, is as follows: EAGVVQSPRYKIIEKKQPVAFWCNPISGHNTLYWYLQNLGQGPELLIRYENEEAVDDSQLPKDRFSAERLKGVDSTLKIQPAELGDSAVYLCASSPVSGRIDNEQFFGPGTRLTVL.

In this sample, this clonotype turned up many times. CDR3 loop: CASKERWGRTDTQYF. The CDR3 nucleotides are TGTGCCAGCAAGGAGCGCTGGGGGCGCACAGATACGCAGTATTTT. V is TRBV2 and J is TRBJ2-3; the D gene is possibly TRBD1 (6 bases). The CDR3 has 15 residues. Germline-derived CDR1 and CDR2 are SNHLY and FYNNEI. The germline V and J ends were trimmed by 7 bases and 1 base, with 15 bases remaining between them.

This clonotype appeared many times. The chain links TRBV18 to TRBJ1-1, with D tentatively TRBD1 (5 bases). The CDR3 has 15 residues. V lost 2 bases and J 3 bases, leaving 13 bases between the germline ends. Germline lookup yields CDR1 KGHSH and CDR2 LQKENI. CDR3 amino acids: CASSPDSAGDTEAFF. The CDR3, as DNA: TGTGCCAGCTCACCAGACTCGGCGGGGGACACTGAAGCTTTCTTT.

Here the CDR3 reads CASSRRVGLYEQFF. The DNA of the CDR3 is TGTGCCAGCAGTCGGCGGGTAGGGCTTTATGAGCAGTTCTTC. This rearrangement joins TRBV27 to TRBJ2-1, with D tentatively TRBD2 (5 bases). Germline V gene sequence: CDR1 MNHEY, CDR2 SMNVEV (reference sequence). The V gene lost 5 bases and the J gene lost 8 bases, with 16 bases spanning the gap. The CDR3 contains 14 residues.

This clonotype was found many times. The CDR3 loop reads CASSLIKVKYNEQFF. CDR3 nucleotide sequence: TGTGCCAGCAGCTTAATTAAGGTTAAATACAATGAGCAGTTCTTC. The chain joins TRBV7-9 to TRBJ2-1; D uncertain. Trimming cost V 2 bases and J 4 bases, with 12 bases left between them. Germline V gene sequence: CDR1 SEHNR, CDR2 FQNEAQ (reference sequence). CDR3 length: 15 amino acids. The whole variable domain, filled in from reference TRBV7-9 and TRBJ2-1, reads DTGVSQNPRHKITKRGQNVTFRCDPISEHNRLYWYRQTLGQGPEFLTYFQNEAQLEKSRLLSDRFSAERPKGSFSTLEIQRTEQGDSAMYLCASSLIKVKYNEQFFGPGTRLTVL.

Many counts were recorded for this clonotype. The CDR3 protein is CASSPWTSGAYEQYF. The CDR3 DNA follows: TGTGCCAGCAGCCCTTGGACTAGCGGGGCCTACGAGCAGTACTTC. V is TRBV11-2 and J is TRBJ2-7; TRBD2 agrees at 12 bases. This CDR3 contains 15 residues. Germline assignment: CDR1 SGHAT and CDR2 FQNNGV. With V trimmed by 5 bases and J by 2 bases, 4 bases remained unmatched.

The chain carries TRBV5-1 and TRBJ1-4, with D unresolved. The V and J ends lost 2 bases and 8 bases respectively, with 13 bases between them. The CDR3 consists of 14 residues. Looked up from germline, CDR1 is SGHRS and CDR2 is YFSETQ. The CDR3 loop is CASSLNQAGEKLFF. In DNA, the CDR3 is TGCGCCAGCAGCTTAAATCAGGCTGGCGAAAAACTGTTTTTT.